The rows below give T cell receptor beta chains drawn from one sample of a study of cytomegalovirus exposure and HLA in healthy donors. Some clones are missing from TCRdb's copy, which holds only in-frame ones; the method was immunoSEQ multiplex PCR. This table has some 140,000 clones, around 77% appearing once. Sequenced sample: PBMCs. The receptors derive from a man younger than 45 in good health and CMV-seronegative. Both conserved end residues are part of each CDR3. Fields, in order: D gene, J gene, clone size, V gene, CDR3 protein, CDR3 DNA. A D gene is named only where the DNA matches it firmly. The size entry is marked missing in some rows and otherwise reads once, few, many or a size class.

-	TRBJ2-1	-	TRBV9	CASSEPPGGTNNEQFF	TGTGCCAGCAGCGAACCACCGGGGGGCACTAACAATGAGCAGTTCTTC
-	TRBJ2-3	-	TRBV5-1	CASSFGQSTDTQYF	TGCGCCAGCAGCTTCGGACAGAGCACAGATACGCAGTATTTT
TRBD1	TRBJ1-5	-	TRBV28	CASSFQPGQDVYSNQPQHF	TGTGCCAGCAGTTTCCAACCAGGACAGGACGTTTATAGCAATCAGCCCCAGCATTTT
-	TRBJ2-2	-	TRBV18	CASSPRSGGNTGELFF	TGTGCCAGCTCACCGAGGAGCGGAGGAAACACCGGGGAGCTGTTTTTT
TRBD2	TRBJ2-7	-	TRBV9	CASSPGTSGRRPPYEQYF	TGTGCCAGCAGCCCGGGGACTAGCGGGAGGCGACCGCCCTACGAGCAGTACTTC
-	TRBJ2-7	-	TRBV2	CASIVAGRHDEQYF	TGTGCCAGCATAGTGGCAGGGAGGCACGACGAGCAGTACTTC
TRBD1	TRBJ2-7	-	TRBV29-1	CSVSRGQAPFEQYF	TGCAGCGTTTCTCGAGGACAGGCCCCTTTTGAGCAGTACTTC
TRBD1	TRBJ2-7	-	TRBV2	CASSEKTGVTEQYF	TGTGCCAGCAGTGAGAAGACAGGGGTAACCGAGCAGTACTTC
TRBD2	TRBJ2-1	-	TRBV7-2	CASSLTSGSSYEQFF	TGTGCCAGCAGCTTAACTAGCGGGAGTTCGTATGAGCAGTTCTTC
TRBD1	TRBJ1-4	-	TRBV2	CASRSRDSDSTNEKLFF	TGTGCCAGCAGATCCCGGGACAGCGATTCAACTAATGAAAAACTGTTTTTT
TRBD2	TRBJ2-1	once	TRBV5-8	CASSLVAGPFYNEQFF	TGTGCCAGCAGCTTGGTAGCGGGTCCTTTCTACAATGAGCAGTTCTTC
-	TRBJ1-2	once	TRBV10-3	CAISDSDSYGYTF	TGTGCCATCAGTGACAGCGACAGTTATGGCTACACCTTC
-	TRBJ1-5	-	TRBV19	CASSMAVDQPQHF	TGTGCCAGTAGTATGGCAGTGGATCAGCCCCAGCATTTT
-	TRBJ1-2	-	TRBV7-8	CASGPFRGYGYTF	TGTGCCAGCGGCCCCTTCCGGGGGTATGGCTACACCTTC
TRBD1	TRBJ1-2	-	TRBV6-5	CASSYKQGNGYTF	TGTGCCAGCAGTTATAAACAGGGGAATGGCTACACCTTC
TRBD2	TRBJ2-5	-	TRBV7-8	CASRMTSESQETQYF	TGTGCCAGCAGAATGACTAGCGAATCCCAAGAGACCCAGTACTTC
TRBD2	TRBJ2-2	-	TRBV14	CASSQDRTSGNPGELFF	TGTGCCAGCAGCCAAGATAGAACTAGCGGGAATCCCGGGGAGCTGTTTTTT
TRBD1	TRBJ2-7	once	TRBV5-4	CASSGGQPLGEQYF	TGTGCCAGCAGCGGGGGACAGCCGCTCGGGGAGCAGTACTTC
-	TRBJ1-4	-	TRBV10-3	CAISGQNEKLFF	TGTGCCATCAGCGGACAGAATGAAAAACTGTTTTTT
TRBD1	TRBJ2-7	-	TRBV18	CASSPWDRGSEQYF	TGTGCCAGCTCACCTTGGGACAGGGGATCCGAGCAGTACTTC
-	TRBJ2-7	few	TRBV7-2	CASSLAPSVAYEQYF	TGTGCCAGCAGCTTAGCGCCTAGCGTAGCCTACGAGCAGTACTTC
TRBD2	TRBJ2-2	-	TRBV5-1	CASTTSGMGTGELFF	TGCGCCAGCACGACTAGCGGGATGGGTACCGGGGAGCTGTTTTTT
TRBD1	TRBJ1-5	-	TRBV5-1	CASSLGTGISNQPQHF	TGCGCCAGCAGCTTGGGGACAGGGATTAGCAATCAGCCCCAGCATTTT
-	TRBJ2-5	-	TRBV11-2	CASSSTGQETQYF	TGTGCCAGCAGCTCGACGGGCCAAGAGACCCAGTACTTC
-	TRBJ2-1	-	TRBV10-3	CAISESGSGTPGDEQFF	TGTGCCATCAGTGAGTCGGGTAGCGGTACCCCCGGGGATGAGCAGTTCTTC
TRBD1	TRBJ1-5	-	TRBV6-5	CASSMGQGNQPQHF	TGTGCCAGCAGTATGGGACAGGGGAATCAGCCCCAGCATTTT
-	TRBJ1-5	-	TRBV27	CASSPRGSNQPQHF	TGTGCCAGCAGTCCCCGGGGGAGCAATCAGCCCCAGCATTTT
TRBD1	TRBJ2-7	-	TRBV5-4	CASSRQGSYEQYF	TGTGCCAGCAGCAGACAGGGTTCCTACGAGCAGTACTTC
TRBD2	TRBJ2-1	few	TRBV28	CASSLGTSRYNEQFF	TGTGCCAGCAGTTTAGGGACTAGCAGGTACAATGAGCAGTTCTTC
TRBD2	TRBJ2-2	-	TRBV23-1	CASSQDPSGVYTGELFF	TGCGCCAGCAGTCAAGATCCTAGCGGGGTCTACACCGGGGAGCTGTTTTTT
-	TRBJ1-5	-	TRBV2	CASSRDYSNQPQHF	TGTGCCAGCAGTCGGGATTATAGCAATCAGCCCCAGCATTTT
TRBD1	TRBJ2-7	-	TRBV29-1	CSVSLPGTGGKAYEQYF	TGCAGCGTCTCCCTTCCCGGGACAGGGGGCAAGGCCTACGAGCAGTACTTC
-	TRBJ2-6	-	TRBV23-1	CASSPLQGLTGANVLTF	TGCGCCAGCAGTCCCCTCCAGGGGTTGACTGGGGCCAACGTCCTGACTTTC
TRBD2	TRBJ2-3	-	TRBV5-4	CASSSLAGGPTDTQYF	TGTGCCAGCAGCTCCCTAGCGGGAGGGCCCACAGATACGCAGTATTTT
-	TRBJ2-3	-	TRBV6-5	CASSYSRETDTQYF	TGTGCCAGCAGTTACTCCAGGGAAACAGATACGCAGTATTTT
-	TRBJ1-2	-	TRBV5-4	CASSFMFGGYGYTF	TGTGCCAGCAGCTTTATGTTCGGGGGCTATGGCTACACCTTC
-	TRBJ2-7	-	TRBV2	CASLLAHEQYF	TGTGCCAGCTTATTAGCTCACGAGCAGTACTTC
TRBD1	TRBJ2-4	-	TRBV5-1	CASSRSGQGLNIQYF	TGCGCCAGCAGCCGATCCGGACAGGGGTTAAACATTCAGTACTTC
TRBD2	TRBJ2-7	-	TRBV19	CASSPSGGYSYEQYF	TGTGCCAGTAGTCCTAGCGGGGGTTACTCCTACGAGCAGTACTTC
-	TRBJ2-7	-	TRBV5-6	CASSLVQGSSYEQYF	TGTGCCAGCAGCTTGGTCCAGGGGTCCTCCTACGAGCAGTACTTC
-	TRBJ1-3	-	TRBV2	CASSVVGGNTIYF	TGTGCCAGCAGTGTAGTCGGTGGAAACACCATATATTTT
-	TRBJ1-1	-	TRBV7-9	CASRSPPPRGPQNTEAFF	TGTGCCAGCAGATCCCCTCCACCACGCGGCCCGCAGAACACTGAAGCTTTCTTT
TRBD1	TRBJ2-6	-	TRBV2	CASSGHRDRGTSGANVLTF	TGTGCCAGCAGTGGACACCGGGACAGGGGGACATCTGGGGCCAACGTCCTGACTTTC
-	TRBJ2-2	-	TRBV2	CASSVEGGTGELFF	TGTGCCAGCAGTGTTGAAGGGGGAACCGGGGAGCTGTTTTTT
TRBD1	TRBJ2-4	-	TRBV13	CASGQGGAKNIQYF	TGTGCCAGCGGACAGGGGGGAGCCAAAAACATTCAGTACTTC
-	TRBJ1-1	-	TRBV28	CASEQNTEAFF	TGTGCCAGCGAGCAGAACACTGAAGCTTTCTTT
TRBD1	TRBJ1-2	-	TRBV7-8	CASSTRDRRLGYTF	TGTGCCAGCAGCACCCGGGACAGGCGTTTGGGCTACACCTTC
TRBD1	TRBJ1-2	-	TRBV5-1	CASSHNDRELAGYTF	TGCGCCAGCAGCCATAACGACAGGGAATTGGCTGGCTACACCTTC
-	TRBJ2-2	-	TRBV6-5	CASTPPGGGELFF	TGTGCCAGCACCCCCCCCGGTGGCGGGGAGCTGTTTTTT
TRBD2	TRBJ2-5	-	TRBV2	CASRGLAGPETQYF	TGTGCCAGCAGAGGACTAGCGGGACCAGAGACCCAGTACTTC
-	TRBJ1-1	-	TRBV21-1	CASSNQTLGDRAVWCTEAFF	TGTGCCAGCAGCAACCAAACGTTAGGAGACAGGGCGGTTTGGTGCACTGAAGCTTTCTTT
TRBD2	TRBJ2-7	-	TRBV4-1	CASSQGLAGSYEQYF	TGCGCCAGCAGCCAAGGACTAGCGGGGTCCTACGAGCAGTACTTC
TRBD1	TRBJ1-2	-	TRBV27	CANFPPGGFYGYTF	TGTGCCAACTTCCCCCCAGGGGGCTTCTATGGCTACACCTTC
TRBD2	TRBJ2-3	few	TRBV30	CAWSLGGRGTDTQYF	TGTGCCTGGAGCTTAGGCGGGCGGGGGACAGATACGCAGTATTTT
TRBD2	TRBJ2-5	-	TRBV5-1	CASSSTSVETQYF	TGCGCCAGCAGCTCGACTAGCGTCGAGACCCAGTACTTC
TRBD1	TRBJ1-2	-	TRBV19	CASSIDQGQGRAGYTF	TGTGCCAGTAGTATAGATCAAGGACAGGGGAGGGCTGGCTACACCTTC
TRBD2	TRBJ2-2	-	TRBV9	CASSVASGTANTGELFF	TGTGCCAGCAGCGTAGCTAGCGGGACGGCGAACACCGGGGAGCTGTTTTTT